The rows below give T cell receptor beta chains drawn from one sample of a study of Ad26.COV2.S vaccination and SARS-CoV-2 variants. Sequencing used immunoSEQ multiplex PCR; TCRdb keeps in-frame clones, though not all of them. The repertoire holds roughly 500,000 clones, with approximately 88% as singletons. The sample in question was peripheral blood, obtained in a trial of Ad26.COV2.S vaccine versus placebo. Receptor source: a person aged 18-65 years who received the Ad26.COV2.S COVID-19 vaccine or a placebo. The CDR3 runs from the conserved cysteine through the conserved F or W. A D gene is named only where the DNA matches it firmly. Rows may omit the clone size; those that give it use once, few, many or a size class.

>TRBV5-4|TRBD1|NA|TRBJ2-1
TGTGCCAGCAGCGCCCGGGACAGGGCATCAAATGAGCAGTTCTTC
CASSARDRASNEQFF
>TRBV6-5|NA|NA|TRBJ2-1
TGTGCCAGCAGTTACTCGCGTCGGGGCGAGCAGTTCTTC
CASSYSRRGEQFF
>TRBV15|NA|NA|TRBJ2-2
TGTGCCACCAGCAGAGAGTGGCAGGGCGGCACCGGGGAGCTGTTTTTT
CATSREWQGGTGELFF
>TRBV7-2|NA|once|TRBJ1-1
TGTGCCAGCAGCCTGAAGACAGTCTTAGGCACTGAAGCTTTCTTT
CASSLKTVLGTEAFF
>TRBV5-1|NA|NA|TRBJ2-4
TGCGCCAGCAGCTTGGATGGGGCGGGAGCCAAAAACATTCAGTACTTC
CASSLDGAGAKNIQYF
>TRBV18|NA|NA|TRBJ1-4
TGTGCCAGCTCACCATCAGTTAATGAAAAACTGTTTTTT
CASSPSVNEKLFF
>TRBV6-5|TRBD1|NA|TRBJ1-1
TGTGCCAGCAGTTACGGACAGGGGGACACTGAAGCTTTCTTT
CASSYGQGDTEAFF
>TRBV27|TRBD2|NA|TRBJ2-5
TGTGCCAGCAGTCGAATAGCGGGGCAAGAGACCCAGTACTTC
CASSRIAGQETQYF
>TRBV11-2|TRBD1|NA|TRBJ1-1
TGTGCCAGCAGCCTCCACCGGGACAGGGTCGCCACTGAAGCTTTCTTT
CASSLHRDRVATEAFF
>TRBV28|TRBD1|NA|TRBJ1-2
TGTGCCAGCAGAGAGGGACAGGGAAACTATTATGGCTACACCTTC
CASREGQGNYYGYTF
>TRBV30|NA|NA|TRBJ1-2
TGTGCCTGGATGGACGGCTATGGCTACACCTTC
CAWMDGYGYTF
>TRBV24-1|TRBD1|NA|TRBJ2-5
TGTGCCACCAGTGGCGGGACAGGGGTGTTAGAGACCCAGTACTTC
CATSGGTGVLETQYF
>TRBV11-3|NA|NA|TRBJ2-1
TGTGCCAGCAGCTTAGTAGGGATAGGAGGTGAGCAGTTCTTC
CASSLVGIGGEQFF
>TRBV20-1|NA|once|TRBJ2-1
TGCAGTGCTAGTAAGAGCTCCTACAATGAGCAGTTCTTC
CSASKSSYNEQFF
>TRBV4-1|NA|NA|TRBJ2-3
TGCGCCAGCAGCTCACAAGGGACTAGCACAGATACGCAGTATTTT
CASSSQGTSTDTQYF
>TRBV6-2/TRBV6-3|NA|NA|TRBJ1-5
TGTGCCAGCAGCCTCTCCAGACTGAATAATCAGCCCCAGCATTTT
CASSLSRLNNQPQHF
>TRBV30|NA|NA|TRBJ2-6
TGTGCCTGGAGTGGCGGGCGCTCTGGGGCCAACGTCCTGACTTTC
CAWSGGRSGANVLTF
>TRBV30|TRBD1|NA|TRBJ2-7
TGTGCCTGGCACCCAGGGGGTGTCTTATACGAGCAGTACTTC
CAWHPGGVLYEQYF
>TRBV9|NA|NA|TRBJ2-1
TGTGCCAGCAGCGGTGGTAACTCCTACAATGAGCAGTTCTTC
CASSGGNSYNEQFF
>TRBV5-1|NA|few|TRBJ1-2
TGCGCCAGCAGCTTGGAGGCCCCGGGCATTAGCTATGGCTACACCTTC
CASSLEAPGISYGYTF
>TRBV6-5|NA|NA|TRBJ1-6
TGTGCCAGCAGTTTTGGACAGAAGTCACCCCTCCACTTT
CASSFGQKSPLHF
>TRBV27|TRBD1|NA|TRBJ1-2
TGTGCCAGCAGTTTATTGGGACAGGGAGACTATGGCTACACCTTC
CASSLLGQGDYGYTF
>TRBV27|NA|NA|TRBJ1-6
TGTGCCAGCAGCCCAAGGGTTTCCTATAATTCACCCCTCCACTTT
CASSPRVSYNSPLHF
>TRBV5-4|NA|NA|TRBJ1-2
TGTGCCAGCAGCGAAGACAGATACTATGGCTACACCTTC
CASSEDRYYGYTF
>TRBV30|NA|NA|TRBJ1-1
TGTGCCTGGAGTGACAAGAACACTGAAGCTTTCTTT
CAWSDKNTEAFF
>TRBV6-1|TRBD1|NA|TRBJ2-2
TGTGCCAGCAGTAGGACAGGAAAGAACACCGGGGAGCTGTTTTTT
CASSRTGKNTGELFF
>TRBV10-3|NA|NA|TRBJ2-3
TGTGCCATGGGCAGGGGAGATACGCAGTATTTT
CAMGRGDTQYF
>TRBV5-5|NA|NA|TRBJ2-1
TGTGCCAGCAGGAGGAGGACTACCGCAATCTACAATGAGCAGTTCTTC
CASRRRTTAIYNEQFF
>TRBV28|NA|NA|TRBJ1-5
TGTGCCAGCAGAAAGAATCAGCCCCAGCATTTT
CASRKNQPQHF
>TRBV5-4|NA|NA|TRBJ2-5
TGTGCCAGCAGCCGCACTGGACACGCTATACAAGAGACCCAGTACTTC
CASSRTGHAIQETQYF
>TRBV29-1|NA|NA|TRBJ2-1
TGCAGCTCAAAAGAGGGACTGTGGAGTAACAATGAGCAGTTCTTC
CSSKEGLWSNNEQFF
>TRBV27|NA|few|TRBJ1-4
TGTGCCAGCAGTTTAGGACAAGACGGAAAACTGTTTTTT
CASSLGQDGKLFF
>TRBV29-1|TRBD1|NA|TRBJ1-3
TGCAGCGCTCGACAGGGAGGTACTGGAAACACCATATATTTT
CSARQGGTGNTIYF
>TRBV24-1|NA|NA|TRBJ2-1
TGTGCCACCAGTGACCCAACTGACAGACCGAGCAATGAGCAGTTCTTC
CATSDPTDRPSNEQFF
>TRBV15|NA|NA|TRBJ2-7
TGTGCCACCAGCAGGGCCAAGGGCGGGGGCGAGTACCTCCCCTACTACGAGCAGTACTTC
CATSRAKGGGEYLPYYEQYF
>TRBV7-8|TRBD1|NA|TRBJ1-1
TGTGCCAGCAGCTCGACAGGGTGGACTGAAGCTTTCTTT
CASSSTGWTEAFF
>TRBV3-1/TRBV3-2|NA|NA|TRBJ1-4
TGTGCCAGCAGCTTTGTACAGGGTCTAAAACTGTTTTTT
CASSFVQGLKLFF
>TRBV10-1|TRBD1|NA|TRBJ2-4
TGCGCCAGCCCGACTACAGGGGTAGCCAAAAACATTCAGTACTTC
CASPTTGVAKNIQYF
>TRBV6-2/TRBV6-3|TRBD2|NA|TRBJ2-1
TGTGCCAGCAGTTATCAGGCTAGCGGGACCCTGGGCGGGGAGCAGTTCTTC
CASSYQASGTLGGEQFF
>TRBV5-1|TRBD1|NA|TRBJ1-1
TGCGCCAGCAGCGTGACAGGGAAATTGAACACTGAAGCTTTCTTT
CASSVTGKLNTEAFF
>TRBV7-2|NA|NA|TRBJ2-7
TGTGCCAGCAGCTTAAGCCCTAGCGTATCCTACGAGCAGTACTTC
CASSLSPSVSYEQYF
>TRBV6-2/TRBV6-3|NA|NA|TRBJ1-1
TGTGCCAGCAGTTATGGAGGCAGGAGGGACACTGAAGCTTTCTTT
CASSYGGRRDTEAFF
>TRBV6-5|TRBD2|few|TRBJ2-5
TGTGCCAGCAGTCGACTAGCGGCCCTGGGGGAGACCCAGTACTTC
CASSRLAALGETQYF
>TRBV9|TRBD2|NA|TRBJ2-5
TGTGCCAGCAGCGTAGATGGCGGGGGGGGCCCGGAGACCCAGTACTTC
CASSVDGGGGPETQYF